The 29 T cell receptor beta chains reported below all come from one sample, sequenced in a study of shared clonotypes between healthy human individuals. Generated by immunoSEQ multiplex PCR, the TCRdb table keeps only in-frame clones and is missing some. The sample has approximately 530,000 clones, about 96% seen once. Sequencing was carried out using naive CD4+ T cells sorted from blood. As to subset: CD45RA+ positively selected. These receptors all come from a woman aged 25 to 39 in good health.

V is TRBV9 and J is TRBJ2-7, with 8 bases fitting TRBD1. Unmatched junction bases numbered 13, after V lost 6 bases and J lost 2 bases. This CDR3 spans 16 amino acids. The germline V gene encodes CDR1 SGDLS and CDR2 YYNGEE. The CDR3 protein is CASNPWRDRNAYEQYF. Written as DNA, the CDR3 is TGTGCCAGCAACCCTTGGCGGGACAGGAATGCCTACGAGCAGTACTTC. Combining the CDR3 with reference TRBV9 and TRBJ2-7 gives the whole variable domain DSGVTQTPKHLITATGQRVTLRCSPRSGDLSVYWYQQSLDQGLQFLIQYYNGEERAKGNILERFSAQQFPDLHSELNLSSLELGDSALYFCASNPWRDRNAYEQYFGPGTRLTVT.

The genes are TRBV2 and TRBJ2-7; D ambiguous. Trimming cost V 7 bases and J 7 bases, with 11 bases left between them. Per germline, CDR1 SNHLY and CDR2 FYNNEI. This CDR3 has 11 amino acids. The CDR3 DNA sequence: TGTGCCAGCACGGGTTTGGGGGAGCAGTACTTC. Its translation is CASTGLGEQYF.

CDR3 in DNA: TGTGCCAGCAGCTTAGCGCGGGGTGAAGGGTATGAAAAACTGTTTTTT. Amino acids: CASSLARGEGYEKLFF. The chain links TRBV7-8 to TRBJ1-4; D is unresolved. Per germline, CDR1 SGHVS and CDR2 FQNEAQ. This CDR3 has 16 amino acids. The V and J ends lost 0 bases and 6 bases respectively, with 14 bases between them.

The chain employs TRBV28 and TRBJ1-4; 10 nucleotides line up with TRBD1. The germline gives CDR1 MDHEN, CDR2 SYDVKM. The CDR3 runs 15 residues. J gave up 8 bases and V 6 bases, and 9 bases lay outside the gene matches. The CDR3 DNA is TGTGCCAGCAGGAGACAGGGGGCCGGTGAGGAAAAACTGTTTTTT. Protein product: CASRRQGAGEEKLFF.

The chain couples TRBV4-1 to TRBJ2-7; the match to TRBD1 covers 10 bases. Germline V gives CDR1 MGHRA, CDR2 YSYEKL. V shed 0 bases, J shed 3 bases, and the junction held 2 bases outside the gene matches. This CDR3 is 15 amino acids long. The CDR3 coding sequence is TGCGCCAGCAGCCAAGATAGGGACAGGGGCTACGAGCAGTACTTC. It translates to CASSQDRDRGYEQYF.

CDR3: CASFPGLAVYNEQFF. In DNA form, the CDR3 reads TGTGCCAGCTTTCCGGGACTAGCGGTCTACAATGAGCAGTTCTTC. The rearrangement links TRBV6-5 to TRBJ2-1; the match to TRBD2 covers 11 bases. The CDR3 contains 15 residues. The germline CDR1 and CDR2 sequences are MNHEY and SVGAGI. J gave up 3 bases and V 8 bases, and 6 bases lay outside the gene matches.

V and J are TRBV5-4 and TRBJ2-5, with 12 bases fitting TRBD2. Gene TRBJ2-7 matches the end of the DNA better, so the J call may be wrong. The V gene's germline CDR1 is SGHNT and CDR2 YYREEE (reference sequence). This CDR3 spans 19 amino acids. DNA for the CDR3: TGTGCCAGCAGCACCCGACTAGCGGGAGCCAGCCAAACCTCCTACGAGCAGTACTTC. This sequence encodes CASSTRLAGASQTSYEQYF.

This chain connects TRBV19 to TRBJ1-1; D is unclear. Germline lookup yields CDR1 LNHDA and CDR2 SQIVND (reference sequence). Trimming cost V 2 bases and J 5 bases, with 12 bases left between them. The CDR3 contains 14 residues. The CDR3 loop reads CASSILGLRTEAFF. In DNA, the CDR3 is TGTGCCAGTAGTATACTCGGGTTAAGGACTGAAGCTTTCTTT.

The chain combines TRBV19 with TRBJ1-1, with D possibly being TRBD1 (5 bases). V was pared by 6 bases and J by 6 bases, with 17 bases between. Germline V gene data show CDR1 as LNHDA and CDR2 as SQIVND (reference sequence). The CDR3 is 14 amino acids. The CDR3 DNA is TGTGCCAGTAGCCCCAGGGAGAGCATCGCTGAAGCTTTCTTT. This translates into CASSPRESIAEAFF.

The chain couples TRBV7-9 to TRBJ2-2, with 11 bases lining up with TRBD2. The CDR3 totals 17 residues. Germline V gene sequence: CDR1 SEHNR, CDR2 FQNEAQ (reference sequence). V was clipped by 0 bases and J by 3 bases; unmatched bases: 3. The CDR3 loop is CASSLALAGDDTGELFF. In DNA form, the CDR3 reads TGTGCCAGCAGCTTAGCACTAGCGGGAGATGACACCGGGGAGCTGTTTTTT.

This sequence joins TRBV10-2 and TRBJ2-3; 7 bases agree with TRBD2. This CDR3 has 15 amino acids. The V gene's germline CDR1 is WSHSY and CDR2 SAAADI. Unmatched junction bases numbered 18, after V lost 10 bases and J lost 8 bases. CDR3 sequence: CATRDGGRRKGTQYF. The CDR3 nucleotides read TGCGCCACCCGGGATGGCGGGAGAAGGAAGGGTACGCAGTATTTT.

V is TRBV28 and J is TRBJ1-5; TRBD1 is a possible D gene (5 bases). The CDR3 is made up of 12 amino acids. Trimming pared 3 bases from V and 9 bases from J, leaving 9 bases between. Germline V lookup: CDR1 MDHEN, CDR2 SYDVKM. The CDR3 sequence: CASSFGTSPQHF. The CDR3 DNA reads TGTGCCAGCAGTTTCGGGACTTCGCCCCAGCATTTT. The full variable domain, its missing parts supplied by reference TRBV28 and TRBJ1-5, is DVKVTQSSRYLVKRTGEKVFLECVQDMDHENMFWYRQDPGLGLRLIYFSYDVKMKEKGDIPEGYSVSREKKERFSLILESASTNQTSMYLCASSFGTSPQHFGDGTRLSIL.

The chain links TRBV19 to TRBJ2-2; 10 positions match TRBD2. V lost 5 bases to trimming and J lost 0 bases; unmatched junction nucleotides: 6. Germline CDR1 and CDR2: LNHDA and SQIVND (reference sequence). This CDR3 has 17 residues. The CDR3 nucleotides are TGTGCCAGTAGTGGTAGCGGGAGGACGGCGAACACCGGGGAGCTGTTTTTT. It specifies CASSGSGRTANTGELFF.

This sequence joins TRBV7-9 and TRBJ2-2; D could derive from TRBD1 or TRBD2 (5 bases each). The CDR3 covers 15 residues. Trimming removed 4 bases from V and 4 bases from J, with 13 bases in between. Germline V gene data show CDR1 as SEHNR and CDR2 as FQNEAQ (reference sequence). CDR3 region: CASSSTARGTGELFF. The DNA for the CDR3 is TGTGCCAGCAGCTCCACCGCGAGGGGCACCGGGGAGCTGTTTTTT.

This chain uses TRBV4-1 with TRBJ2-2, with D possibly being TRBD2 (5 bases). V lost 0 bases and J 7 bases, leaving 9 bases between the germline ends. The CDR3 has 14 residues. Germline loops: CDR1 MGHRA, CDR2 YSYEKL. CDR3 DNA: TGCGCCAGCAGCCAAGAAGGGAGAATCGGGGAGCTGTTTTTT. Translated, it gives CASSQEGRIGELFF.

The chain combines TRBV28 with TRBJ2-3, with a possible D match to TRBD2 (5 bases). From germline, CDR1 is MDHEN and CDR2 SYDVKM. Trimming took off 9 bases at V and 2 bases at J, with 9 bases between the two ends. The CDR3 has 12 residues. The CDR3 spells CASGLVTDTQYF. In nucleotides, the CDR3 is TGTGCCAGTGGACTGGTCACAGATACGCAGTATTTT.

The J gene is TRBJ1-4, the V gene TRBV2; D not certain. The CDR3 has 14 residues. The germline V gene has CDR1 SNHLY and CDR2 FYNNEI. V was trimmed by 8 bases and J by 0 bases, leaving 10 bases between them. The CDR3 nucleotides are TGTGCCAGCTATAAGGGATCAACTAATGAAAAACTGTTTTTT. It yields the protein CASYKGSTNEKLFF.

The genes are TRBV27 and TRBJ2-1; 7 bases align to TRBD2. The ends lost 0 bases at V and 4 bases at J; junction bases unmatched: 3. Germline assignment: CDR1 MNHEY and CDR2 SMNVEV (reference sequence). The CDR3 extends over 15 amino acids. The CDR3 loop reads CASSLSIGGYNEQFF. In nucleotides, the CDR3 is TGTGCCAGCAGTTTATCTATCGGGGGGTACAATGAGCAGTTCTTC.

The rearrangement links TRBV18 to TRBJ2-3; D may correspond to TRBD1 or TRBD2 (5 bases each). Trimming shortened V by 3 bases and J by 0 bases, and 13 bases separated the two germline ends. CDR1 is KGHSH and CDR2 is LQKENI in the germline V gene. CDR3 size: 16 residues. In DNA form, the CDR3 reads TGTGCCAGCTCACCCGGGGCGACTTTCAGCACAGATACGCAGTATTTT. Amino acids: CASSPGATFSTDTQYF.

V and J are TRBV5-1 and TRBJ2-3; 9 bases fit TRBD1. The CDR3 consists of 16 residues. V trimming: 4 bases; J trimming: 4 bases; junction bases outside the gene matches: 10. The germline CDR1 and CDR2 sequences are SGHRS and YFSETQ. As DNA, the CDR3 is TGCGCCAGCAGCAGGACAGGGGAAGGCTCGGCAGATACGCAGTATTTT. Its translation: CASSRTGEGSADTQYF.

The CDR3 sequence is CASSFIAGDQETQYF. In DNA, the CDR3 is TGTGCCAGCAGCTTTATAGCGGGAGACCAAGAGACCCAGTACTTC. The rearrangement joins TRBV11-2 to TRBJ2-5, with 9 positions matching TRBD2. Trimming cost V 3 bases and J 0 bases; bases outside gene matches: 2. Germline CDR1 is SGHAT and CDR2 is FQNNGV. The CDR3 has 15 residues. Drawing the rest from reference TRBV11-2 and TRBJ2-5, the complete variable domain is EAGVAQSPRYKIIEKRQSVAFWCNPISGHATLYWYQQILGQGPKLLIQFQNNGVVDDSQLPKDRFSAERLKGVDSTLKIQPAKLEDSAVYLCASSFIAGDQETQYFGPGTRLLVL.

The CDR3 nucleotides read TGTGCCATCAGTGGGGGACTAGCGGGATCCTACAATGAGCAGTTCTTC. Translating gives CAISGGLAGSYNEQFF. This chain links TRBV10-3 with TRBJ2-1, with 13 bases matching TRBD2. Germline-derived CDR1 and CDR2 are ENHRY and SYGVKD. The CDR3 consists of 16 residues. Germline trimming cut 4 bases from V and 1 base from J; bases unmatched to any gene: 1.

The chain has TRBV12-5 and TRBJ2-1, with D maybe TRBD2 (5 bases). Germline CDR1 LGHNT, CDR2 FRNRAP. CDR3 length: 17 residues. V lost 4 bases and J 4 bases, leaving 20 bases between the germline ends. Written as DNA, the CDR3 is TGTGCTAGTGGTTCCACTTCTTTGGCGGGTTCTTACAATGAGCAGTTCTTC. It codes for CASGSTSLAGSYNEQFF.

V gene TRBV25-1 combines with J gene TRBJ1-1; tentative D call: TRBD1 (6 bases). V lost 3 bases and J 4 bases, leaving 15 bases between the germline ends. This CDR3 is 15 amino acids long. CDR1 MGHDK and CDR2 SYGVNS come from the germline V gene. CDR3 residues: CASSEFGGLGTEAFF. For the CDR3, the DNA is TGTGCCAGCAGTGAGTTCGGGGGCTTGGGCACTGAAGCTTTCTTT.

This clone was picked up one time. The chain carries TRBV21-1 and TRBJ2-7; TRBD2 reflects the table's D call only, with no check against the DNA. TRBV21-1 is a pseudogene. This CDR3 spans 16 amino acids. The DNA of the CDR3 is TGTGCCAGCAGCAAACGTAGCGGGAGGCGACTCTACGAGCAGTACTTC. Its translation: CASSKRSGRRLYEQYF.

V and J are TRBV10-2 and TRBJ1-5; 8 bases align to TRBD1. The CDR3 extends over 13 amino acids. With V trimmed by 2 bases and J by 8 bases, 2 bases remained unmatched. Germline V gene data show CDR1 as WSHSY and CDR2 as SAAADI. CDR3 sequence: CASSEAGGKPQHF. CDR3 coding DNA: TGCGCCAGCAGTGAGGCAGGGGGCAAGCCCCAGCATTTT.

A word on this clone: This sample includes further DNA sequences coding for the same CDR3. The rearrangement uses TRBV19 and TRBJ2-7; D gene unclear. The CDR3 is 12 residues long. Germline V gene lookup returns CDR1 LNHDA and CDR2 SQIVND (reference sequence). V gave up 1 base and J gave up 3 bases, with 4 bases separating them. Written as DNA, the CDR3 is TGTGCCAGTAGTATAGGCGGCTACGAGCAGTACTTC. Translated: CASSIGGYEQYF. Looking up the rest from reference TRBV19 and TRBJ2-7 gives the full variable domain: DGGITQSPKYLFRKEGQNVTLSCEQNLNHDAMYWYRQDPGQGLRLIYYSQIVNDFQKGDIAEGYSVSREKKESFPLTVTSAQKNPTAFYLCASSIGGYEQYFGPGTRLTVT.

Here the CDR3 reads CASSLQADSNQPQHF. DNA for the CDR3: TGTGCCAGCAGTTTGCAAGCCGATAGCAATCAGCCCCAGCATTTT. The gene calls are TRBV27 and TRBJ1-5, with unresolved D. The CDR3 totals 15 residues. The germline gives CDR1 MNHEY, CDR2 SMNVEV (reference sequence). V was pared by 3 bases and J by 0 bases, with 9 bases between.

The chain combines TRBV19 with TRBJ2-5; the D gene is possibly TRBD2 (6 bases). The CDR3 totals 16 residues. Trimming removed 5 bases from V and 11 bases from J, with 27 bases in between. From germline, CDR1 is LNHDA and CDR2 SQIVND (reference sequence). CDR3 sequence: CASSGGIGLNGLEQYF. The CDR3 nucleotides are TGTGCCAGTAGTGGCGGGATCGGACTGAATGGTTTGGAGCAGTACTTC.